This entry lists 24 T cell receptor beta chains sequenced from one sample in a study of T cells in Graves' hyperthyroidism and ophthalmopathy. Amplification yielded TCR beta CDR3 regions, with RNA transcripts as the source. RT-PCR in the first round (using the HTBI primer set) targeted the TCR CDR3. TCRdb reprocessed the multiplex PCR reads with MiXCR, giving one entry per CDR3 protein. This sample has a few hundred thousand distinct CDR3 sequences; 35% to 55% occur once, and the top ten carry approximately 8.4%. The sequencing sample was made of peripheral blood or thyroid tissue (not recorded which). These receptors were taken from a woman aged 18-30 years with Graves' hyperthyroidism.

The chain has TRBV14 and TRBJ1-3; unclear D gene. The CDR3 has 14 residues. The V gene lost 3 bases and the J gene lost 4 bases, with 10 bases spanning the gap. The germline gives CDR1 SGHDN, CDR2 FVKESK. CDR3 sequence reads: CASSHRLAGNTIYF. The CDR3 coding sequence is TGTGCCAGCAGCCACAGACTAGCGGGAAACACCATATATTTT.

This clonotype appeared many times. The rearrangement joins TRBV12-3 or TRBV12-4 to TRBJ1-5; no clear D. The CDR3 runs to 14 residues. With 4 bases removed from V and 12 bases from J, the gap between germline ends came to 19 bases. CDR3 loop: CASSSTPASGDQHF. The CDR3 region has the DNA TGTGCCAGCAGTTCGACGCCGGCCTCCGGGGACCAGCATTTT.

The gene calls are TRBV13 and TRBJ2-7; TRBD1 might be the D (7 bases). The CDR3 consists of 15 residues. Germline loops: CDR1 PRHDT, CDR2 FYEKMQ (reference sequence). The V end was cut by 4 bases, the J end by 2 bases, with 15 bases between. The CDR3 coding sequence is TGTGCCAGCAGCTCGACAGGGACTTTACCCTACGAGCAGTACTTC. Encoded protein: CASSSTGTLPYEQYF.

The chain recombines TRBV29-1 with TRBJ1-5, with D uncertain. This CDR3 comprises 13 residues. The V end lost 8 bases, the J end lost 0 bases, and 11 bases lay between the germline ends. Looked up from germline, CDR1 is SQVTM and CDR2 is ANQGSEA. CDR3 sequence (DNA): TGCAGCTTGTTGACCTATAGCAATCAGCCCCAGCATTTT. This codes for CSLLTYSNQPQHF.

This clonotype showed up many times. The chain uses TRBV7-7 and TRBJ2-5, with 7 bases matching TRBD1. Germline lookup yields CDR1 SSHAT and CDR2 FNYEAQ (reference sequence). Losses at the gene ends were 5 bases for V and 5 bases for J; bases not matched to a gene: 5. The CDR3 has 13 residues. CDR3 amino acids: CASSLGGSETQYF. For the CDR3, the DNA is TGTGCCAGCAGCCTAGGGGGCAGCGAGACCCAGTACTTC.

This clonotype was seen at least ten times. The rearrangement links TRBV9 to TRBJ1-1; perhaps TRBD1 as D (5 bases). The CDR3 sequence is 16 residues long. Looked up from germline, CDR1 is SGDLS and CDR2 is YYNGEE. V lost 0 bases, J lost 0 bases, and 12 bases lay in between. CDR3 nucleotide sequence: TGTGCCAGCAGCGTAGAAGACAGCTTCTTGAACACTGAAGCTTTCTTT. Translation gives CASSVEDSFLNTEAFF.

The rearrangement uses TRBV5-1 and TRBJ2-5, with D unresolved. Germline CDR1 reads SGHRS; CDR2 reads YFSETQ. V shed 4 bases and J shed 0 bases, with 4 bases lying between them. This CDR3 spans 12 amino acids. In nucleotides, the CDR3 is TGCGCCAGCAGCCATTACCAAGAGACCCAGTACTTC. This sequence encodes CASSHYQETQYF.

This clonotype was observed many times. The chain combines TRBV6-5 with TRBJ2-7, with D perhaps matching TRBD1 or TRBD2 (6 bases each). Per the germline V gene, CDR1 is MNHEY and CDR2 is SVGAGI. CDR3 size: 16 residues. Deletions cut 5 bases from V and 1 base from J, with 18 bases between. CDR3 residues: CASSPGGGRRSYEQYF. The CDR3 DNA follows: TGTGCCAGCAGTCCCGGAGGGGGGAGGCGATCCTACGAGCAGTACTTC.

This sequence joins TRBV7-8 and TRBJ1-4, with D unresolved. The CDR3 has 15 amino acids. CDR1 is SGHVS, CDR2 FQNEAQ, per germline. The V and J ends lost 4 bases and 0 bases respectively, with 9 bases between them. The DNA for the CDR3 is TGTGCCAGCAGCTATCCAGAGACAACTAATGAAAAACTGTTTTTT. It codes for CASSYPETTNEKLFF.

This chain connects TRBV6-5 to TRBJ1-1; TRBD1 agrees at 11 bases. The V gene's germline CDR1 is MNHEY and CDR2 SVGAGI. The CDR3 loop spans 16 amino acids. Trimming took 0 bases from V and 3 from J; bases not matched to a gene: 3. CDR3 in DNA: TGTGCCAGCAGTTACTCTCGGGACAGGGGGGACACTGAAGCTTTCTTT. Translation: CASSYSRDRGDTEAFF.

V usage is TRBV10-3 and J usage is TRBJ1-4, with TRBD1 matching over 10 bases. Trimming removed 5 bases from V and 2 bases from J; junction bases left unmatched: 5. Per the germline V gene, CDR1 is ENHRY and CDR2 is SYGVKD. The CDR3 is 16 amino acids. The CDR3 nucleotides read TGTGCCATCAGTCGGGGACAGGGGATTACTAATGAAAAACTGTTTTTT. Translated, it gives CAISRGQGITNEKLFF.

Many counts were recorded for this clonotype. The rearrangement joins TRBV24-1 to TRBJ2-7, with 7 bases lining up with TRBD1. J lost 7 bases, V lost 2 bases, and 7 bases had no gene match. This CDR3 is 14 amino acids long. CDR1 is KGHDR, CDR2 SFDVKD, per germline. CDR3 nucleotides: TGTGCCACCAGTGATTCACAGGGGAGACGGGAGCAGTACTTC. Protein sequence: CATSDSQGRREQYF.

This clonotype was seen a few times. The V and J genes are TRBV6-5 and TRBJ2-7; TRBD1 might be the D (5 bases). Trimming stripped 6 bases from V and 3 bases from J, with 15 bases between. The CDR3 is made up of 14 amino acids. Germline lookup yields CDR1 MNHEY and CDR2 SVGAGI. The CDR3 bases are TGTGCCAGCAGAACCTACCAGGACAACTACGAGCAGTACTTC. This translates into CASRTYQDNYEQYF.

This clonotype was counted at least ten times. The CDR3 DNA follows: TGTGCCAGCAGCCAACCAGCGGGAGAATTTAAGAACGAGCAGTACTTC. It specifies CASSQPAGEFKNEQYF. This chain links TRBV11-2 with TRBJ2-7; 8 nucleotides match TRBD2. The CDR3 length is 16 residues. Germline V lookup: CDR1 SGHAT, CDR2 FQNNGV. V lost 5 bases to trimming and J lost 5 bases; unmatched junction nucleotides: 14.

V usage is TRBV29-1 and J usage is TRBJ1-3; possible D gene TRBD1, 5 bases. The CDR3 runs to 13 residues. The germline CDR1 and CDR2 sequences are SQVTM and ANQGSEA. V gave up 6 bases and J gave up 4 bases, with 13 bases separating them. The CDR3 DNA sequence: TGCAGCGTGATGGACATCTCCGGAAACACCATATATTTT. Translation: CSVMDISGNTIYF.

The CDR3: CASRKEVAGGPATGELFF. The CDR3 DNA is TGTGCCAGCAGAAAGGAGGTAGCGGGAGGGCCTGCCACCGGGGAGCTGTTTTTT. The V gene is TRBV11-1, the J gene TRBJ2-2; 11 bases agree with TRBD2. CDR1 is SGHAT and CDR2 is FQDESV in the germline V gene (reference sequence). This CDR3 is 18 amino acids long. V was clipped by 6 bases and J by 4 bases; unmatched bases: 13. Full variable domain (remainder filled in from reference TRBV11-1 and TRBJ2-2): EAEVAQSPRYKITEKSQAVAFWCDPISGHATLYWYRQILGQGPELLVQFQDESVVDDSQLPKDRFSAERLKGVDSTLKIQPAELGDSAMYLCASRKEVAGGPATGELFFGEGSRLTVL.

This clonotype was recorded many times. V gene TRBV24-1 combines with J gene TRBJ2-3; D gene unclear. Per the germline V gene, CDR1 is KGHDR and CDR2 is SFDVKD. Trimming left V 2 bases short and J 4 bases short, with 9 bases between. This CDR3 has 14 amino acids. The CDR3 reads CATSDSMTADTQYF. The CDR3 nucleotides read TGTGCCACCAGTGATTCTATGACGGCAGATACGCAGTATTTT.

The rearrangement links TRBV10-3 to TRBJ1-5; 7 positions match TRBD1. The germline CDR1 and CDR2 sequences are ENHRY and SYGVKD. Trimming at V came to 0 bases and at J to 6 bases, leaving 5 bases not matched to a gene. This CDR3 has 15 residues. CDR3 DNA: TGTGCCATCAGTGAGTCGACAGGGACCACTCAGCCCCAGCATTTT. Protein sequence: CAISESTGTTQPQHF.

This clonotype was observed a few times. The J gene is TRBJ2-3, the V gene TRBV7-8; D possibly corresponds to TRBD2 (5 bases). Trimming left V 0 bases short and J 3 bases short, with 7 bases between. This CDR3 is 14 amino acids long. Per the germline V gene, CDR1 is SGHVS and CDR2 is FQNEAQ. The CDR3 spells CASSLAIATDTQYF. CDR3 DNA: TGTGCCAGCAGCTTAGCCATAGCGACAGATACGCAGTATTTT.

The chain uses TRBV7-8 and TRBJ2-3, with no clear D. CDR1 and CDR2 (germline): SGHVS, FQNEAQ. Trimming took off 1 base at V and 3 bases at J, with 14 bases between the two ends. The CDR3 is 16 residues long. The CDR3 reads CASSLEGPGGTDTQYF. In DNA form, the CDR3 reads TGTGCCAGCAGCTTAGAGGGTCCGGGCGGAACAGATACGCAGTATTTT.

The sample holds a few counts of this clonotype. Here the CDR3 reads CSASVGTGNSNQPQYF. For the CDR3, the DNA is TGCAGTGCTAGCGTAGGGACAGGGAATAGCAATCAGCCCCAGTACTTC. The V call is TRBV20-1, the J call TRBJ2-5; TRBD1 aligns across 9 bases. The germline V gene has CDR1 DFQATT and CDR2 SNEGSKA (reference sequence). Trimming removed 3 bases from V and 9 bases from J; junction bases left unmatched: 17. The CDR3 is 16 amino acids.

The chain couples TRBV29-1 to TRBJ2-5; TRBD2 aligns across 7 bases. From germline, CDR1 is SQVTM and CDR2 ANQGSEA. This CDR3 contains 14 residues. V shed 4 bases, J shed 4 bases, and the junction held 9 bases outside the gene matches. CDR3 sequence: CSVGLAVRIETQYF. CDR3 nucleotides: TGCAGCGTTGGGCTAGCGGTACGGATAGAGACCCAGTACTTC.

The chain has TRBV6-4 and TRBJ2-7; no reliable D call. This CDR3 is 12 amino acids long. Germline lookup yields CDR1 MRHNA and CDR2 SNTAGT. Trimming stripped 8 bases from V and 3 bases from J, with 11 bases between. The CDR3 nucleotides are TGTGCCAGCTTGACCATCAACTACGAGCAGTACTTC. This gives the protein CASLTINYEQYF.

This chain uses TRBV19 with TRBJ1-5; 8 nucleotides line up with TRBD1. The CDR3 consists of 16 residues. V was clipped by 6 bases and J by 2 bases; unmatched bases: 9. Germline CDR1 reads LNHDA; CDR2 reads SQIVND (reference sequence). The CDR3 is CASRKQGVDGNQPQHF. CDR3 DNA: TGTGCCAGTAGAAAACAGGGGGTTGATGGCAATCAGCCCCAGCATTTT.